Each of the 5 T cell receptor beta chains below was sequenced from the same sample in a study of blood T cell repertoires in COVID-19. Only in-frame clones appear in the TCRdb table, and some are missing; sequencing was by immunoSEQ multiplex PCR. In the table there are 140,000 or so clones, 82% of which are singletons. The sequencing input was peripheral blood. The receptors originated from an elderly woman with acute or convalescent COVID-19.

The chain is built from TRBV19 and TRBJ1-2; tentative D call: TRBD1 (5 bases). V lost 3 bases to trimming and J lost 4 bases, with 15 bases between them. CDR1 LNHDA and CDR2 SQIVND come from the germline V gene (reference sequence). The CDR3 spans 15 residues. In nucleotides, the CDR3 is TGTGCCAGTAGTATGAGCACAGGCGGCCTCTATGGCTACACCTTC. Residues: CASSMSTGGLYGYTF.

This chain connects TRBV29-1 to TRBJ2-1; TRBD1 aligns across 8 bases. Germline-derived CDR1 and CDR2 are SQVTM and ANQGSEA. V shed 6 bases and J 6 bases; nucleotides not matched to a gene: 4. CDR3 size: 12 residues. The CDR3 loop reads CSVGQGSNEQFF. The CDR3 bases are TGCAGCGTAGGACAGGGCTCCAATGAGCAGTTCTTC.

In nucleotides, the CDR3 is TGCGCCAGCAGTCGGAGGGTAGATGAGCAGTTCTTC. It codes for CASSRRVDEQFF. This chain uses TRBV5-1 with TRBJ2-1; TRBD2 might be the D (6 bases). Germline CDR1 and CDR2: SGHRS and YFSETQ. This CDR3 is built from 12 residues. Trimming took off 5 bases at V and 8 bases at J, with 11 bases between the two ends.

The CDR3: CASMHRGWVNQPQHF. DNA of the CDR3: TGTGCCAGCATGCACAGGGGCTGGGTCAATCAGCCCCAGCATTTT. The chain has TRBV6-5 and TRBJ1-5; 7 bases line up with TRBD1. Germline assignment: CDR1 MNHEY and CDR2 SVGAGI. The CDR3 sequence is 15 residues long. Trimming at V came to 7 bases and at J to 3 bases, leaving 9 bases not matched to a gene.

As regards this clone: Additional DNA sequences in this sample encode the identical CDR3. The chain is built from TRBV5-1 and TRBJ2-7; TRBD1 matches 8 bases. CDR1 and CDR2 (germline): SGHRS, YFSETQ. The CDR3 contains 13 residues. After removal of 2 bases from V and 4 bases from J, the junction contained 2 bases not matched to a gene. The CDR3 coding sequence is TGCGCCAGCAGCTTAGACAGGGGTTACGAGCAGTACTTC. Protein sequence: CASSLDRGYEQYF.